The clone carrying this T cell receptor beta chain was observed at least ten times. Its antigen is still unknown. The J segment lost 5 bases and the V segment lost 3 bases, leaving 6 bases of the junction unmatched. CDR1 and CDR2 from the germline V gene are MNHEY and SMNVEV (reference sequence). The CDR3 spans 14 residues. Pregnant or lactating patients were excluded, as were those with uncontrolled infection or other autoimmune disease. An approximately 9.4 ml volume of fresh peripheral blood provided the PBMCs. The source of the sample is a study of T cells in Graves' hyperthyroidism and ophthalmopathy. Study observations and caveats: Most thyroid clonotypes with frequency above 0.001 were detected in blood. Stable hyperthyroidism and ophthalmopathy were separated using 13 V-J signatures.

Researchers amplified the TCR beta CDR3 regions from RNA transcripts. The HTBI primer set served for first-round RT-PCR of the TCR CDR3. Via MiXCR, TCRdb re-called the multiplex PCR reads, giving one row per CDR3 protein. The sample records about 380,000 distinct CDR3 sequences, roughly 15% being singletons. This rearrangement joins TRBV27 to TRBJ1-2; TRBD1 aligns across 7 bases. Sequencing was performed on blood. This clonotype was obtained from a woman aged 25 to 39 with Graves' ophthalmopathy. The CDR3 protein is CASSLSETGYGYTF. CDR3 sequence (DNA): TGTGCCAGCAGTTTGTCAGAGACAGGGTATGGCTACACCTTC.